This T cell receptor beta chain was documented in a study of technical replicates of blood from a few donors. Method: immunoSEQ multiplex PCR; TCRdb's copy keeps in-frame clones and lacks some. The sample includes about 70,000 clones, 91% of them seen just once. CDR3 length equals 16 residues. Germline V gene lookup returns CDR1 SGHVS and CDR2 FNYEAQ. V lost 5 bases and J lost 0; bases outside the gene matches: 5. The sequenced material came from PBMCs. The chain combines TRBV7-6 with TRBJ2-3; 10 bases agree with TRBD2. The source of this sequence is a human donor in good health. Some clones in this sample may be carry-over from other donors' samples. The CDR3 region has the DNA TGTGCCAGCAGCGGAGGACTAGCGGAAAGCACAGATACGCAGTATTTT. Amino acid sequence: CASSGGLAESTDTQYF.